This T cell receptor beta chain was sequenced for a study of Ad26.COV2.S vaccination and SARS-CoV-2 variants. V lost 3 bases and J lost 6; bases outside the gene matches: 4. The length of the CDR3 is 15 residues. Germline CDR1 is MRHNA and CDR2 is SNTAGT. A remark on this clone: As yet, its antigen is unknown.

Study conclusions and caveats: Vaccine recipients showed a spike-specific TCR breadth that was higher than in placebo recipients.

The treatment was: about 20 received Ad26.COV2.S at low or high dose, single or two shots; several received placebo; per-sample allocation not given. The study sampled participants on day 63 after the first vaccine or placebo injection. The donor's status was that of an adult aged 18-55 years in Boston. Participants' vaccine, an Ad26 vector, delivered Wuhan-strain SARS-CoV-2 spike. Only in-frame clones appear in the TCRdb table, and some are missing; sequencing was by immunoSEQ multiplex PCR. The sample lists under 300,000 clones; around nine tenths were seen once. This sequence joins TRBV6-4 and TRBJ2-1; 11 nucleotides line up with TRBD2. The source material was peripheral blood, sampled in a trial of Ad26.COV2.S vaccine versus placebo. The TCR sequence derives from a person aged 18-60 years who received the Ad26.COV2.S COVID-19 vaccine or a placebo. The DNA of the CDR3 is TGTGCCAGCAGTGAGCTAGCGGGGGGCCTCAATGAGCAGTTCTTC. The encoded protein is CASSELAGGLNEQFF.